The 27 T cell receptor beta chains listed next were all sequenced from one sample in a study of blood T cell repertoires in COVID-19. Only in-frame clones appear in the TCRdb table, and some are missing; sequencing was by immunoSEQ multiplex PCR. The sample lists tens of thousands of clones; roughly four fifths were seen once. The specimen was peripheral blood. The receptors stem from an older woman with acute or convalescent COVID-19.

DNA of the CDR3: TGTGCCAGTAGGTCTAGCGGGAGTGGTAGTAACGAGCAGTACTTC. Protein product: CASRSSGSGSNEQYF. The chain links TRBV19 to TRBJ2-7, with 10 bases aligning to TRBD2. With V trimmed by 6 bases and J by 5 bases, 10 bases remained unmatched. This CDR3 contains 15 residues. Germline CDR1 reads LNHDA; CDR2 reads SQIVND (reference sequence).

The chain combines TRBV5-1 with TRBJ1-1; a possible D gene is TRBD1 (5 bases). V dropped 1 base and J dropped 1 base, with 8 bases sitting between them. CDR1 and CDR2 (germline): SGHRS, YFSETQ. The CDR3 length is 14 residues. The CDR3 sequence: CASSLSGGNTEAFF. The CDR3 DNA is TGCGCCAGCAGCTTGTCCGGGGGGAACACTGAAGCTTTCTTT.

The chain combines TRBV19 with TRBJ1-1; weak D call: TRBD1 (5 bases). There are 14 residues in the CDR3. The germline V gene encodes CDR1 LNHDA and CDR2 SQIVND (reference sequence). V was cut by 7 bases and J by 5 bases, with 17 bases left in between. In DNA form, the CDR3 reads TGTGCCAGTAACGGGGGTAGGTCCTGGACTGAAGCTTTCTTT. Translating gives CASNGGRSWTEAFF.

The rearrangement uses TRBV5-8 and TRBJ1-1; tentative D call: TRBD1 (6 bases). Deletions cut 4 bases from V and 6 bases from J, with 16 bases between. The CDR3 extends over 14 amino acids. Germline values: CDR1 SGHTS, CDR2 YDEGEE. The CDR3 loop reads CASSLQGGSSEAFF. CDR3 DNA sequence: TGTGCCAGCAGCCTACAGGGAGGGAGTTCTGAAGCTTTCTTT.

This clone turned up a few times. CDR3 in DNA: TGTGCACCCCGGGGGGCAGCTATACTTTATAGCAATCAGCCCCAGCATTTT. Translated, it gives CAPRGAAILYSNQPQHF. This chain connects TRBV12-2 to TRBJ1-5. TRBV12-2 is designated a pseudogene. This CDR3 has 17 amino acids.

CDR3 region: CASGAPMSNQPQHF. DNA for the CDR3: TGCGCCAGTGGGGCCCCTATGAGCAATCAGCCCCAGCATTTT. The chain uses TRBV5-1 and TRBJ1-5, with a tentative D call TRBD1 (5 bases). CDR1 is SGHRS and CDR2 is YFSETQ in the germline V gene. The CDR3 extends over 14 amino acids. Trimming left V 8 bases short and J 1 base short, with 13 bases between.

The CDR3 loop is CASSLVTGGYLDEQFF. The CDR3 nucleotides are TGCGCCAGCAGCTTGGTGACAGGGGGGTACCTCGATGAGCAGTTCTTC. The chain uses TRBV5-1 and TRBJ2-1; 9 nucleotides align to TRBD1. Germline V lookup: CDR1 SGHRS, CDR2 YFSETQ. V was pared by 0 bases and J by 8 bases, with 9 bases of the junction left unmatched. This CDR3 has 16 residues.

This clone appeared once. The V and J genes are TRBV18 and TRBJ2-7, with TRBD1 identical over 7 bases. The length of the CDR3 is 14 residues. V lost 3 bases and J lost 2; bases outside the gene matches: 4. Germline V gene data show CDR1 as KGHSH and CDR2 as LQKENI. As DNA, the CDR3 is TGTGCCAGCTCACCCCCAGACAGGGCCTACGAGCAGTACTTC. As protein: CASSPPDRAYEQYF.

This clone was seen more than once but under ten times. The chain has TRBV12-5 and TRBJ2-7, with 12 nucleotides matching TRBD2. The CDR3 consists of 15 residues. V shed 1 base, J shed 2 bases, and the junction held 0 bases outside the gene matches. Looked up from germline, CDR1 is LGHNT and CDR2 is FRNRAP. This CDR3 is CASGLGLAGAYEQYF. In nucleotides, the CDR3 is TGTGCTAGTGGTTTGGGACTAGCGGGGGCCTACGAGCAGTACTTC.

CDR3 coding DNA: TGTGCCAGCAGCTCTCTTCGTCGGGTCCAAGAGACCCAGTACTTC. It is translated as CASSSLRRVQETQYF. The rearrangement uses TRBV28 and TRBJ2-5; D not certain. V gave up 6 bases and J gave up 1 base, with 15 bases separating them. This CDR3 has 15 amino acids. The germline V gene encodes CDR1 MDHEN and CDR2 SYDVKM.

The chain uses TRBV27 and TRBJ2-7; TRBD1 agrees at 9 bases. After removal of 2 bases from V and 3 bases from J, the junction contained 5 bases not matched to a gene. CDR3 length: 15 amino acids. From germline, CDR1 is MNHEY and CDR2 SMNVEV (reference sequence). This CDR3 is CASSLVGQGGYEQYF. The CDR3 coding sequence is TGTGCCAGCAGTTTAGTGGGACAGGGCGGCTACGAGCAGTACTTC.

The chain links TRBV28 to TRBJ2-7; 10 nucleotides align to TRBD1. The CDR3 is 13 amino acids. CDR1 and CDR2 (germline): MDHEN, SYDVKM. J was trimmed by 3 bases and V by 6 bases; bases with no gene match: 2. CDR3 DNA sequence: TGTGCCAGCAGGACAGGGGGCGGCTACGAGCAGTACTTC. Protein: CASRTGGGYEQYF.

The rearrangement links TRBV29-1 to TRBJ2-7, with D possibly TRBD1 on 5 matching bases. The CDR3 is 11 residues long. Trimming took off 5 bases at V and 3 bases at J, with 8 bases between the two ends. Germline CDR1 reads SQVTM; CDR2 reads ANQGSEA. The DNA for the CDR3 is TGCAGCGTTTGGACAAACTACGAGCAGTACTTC. Its translation is CSVWTNYEQYF.

The chain recombines TRBV7-2 with TRBJ2-7; possible D gene TRBD1, 5 bases. CDR3 size: 14 residues. V dropped 6 bases and J dropped 5 bases, with 17 bases sitting between them. Per the germline V gene, CDR1 is SGHTA and CDR2 is FQGNSA. Written as DNA, the CDR3 is TGTGCCAGCAGTGTAATGGGCAGGGCCGACGAGCAGTACTTC. Translated, it gives CASSVMGRADEQYF.

This sequence joins TRBV18 and TRBJ1-1; D perhaps matches TRBD1 (5 bases). In germline, CDR1 is KGHSH, CDR2 LQKENI. The CDR3 contains 12 residues. V lost 3 bases and J lost 9, with 11 bases in between. The CDR3 region is CASSPREGQAFF. For the CDR3, the DNA is TGTGCCAGCTCACCCAGGGAGGGGCAAGCTTTCTTT.

The J gene is TRBJ2-2, the V gene TRBV5-1; 10 bases align to TRBD1. This CDR3 comprises 17 residues. The germline V gene has CDR1 SGHRS and CDR2 YFSETQ. With V trimmed by 0 bases and J by 6 bases, 8 bases remained unmatched. The CDR3 nucleotides read TGCGCCAGCAGCTTGGAAGAAATAGGACAGGGGGCCGGGGAGCTGTTTTTT. Its translation: CASSLEEIGQGAGELFF. The full variable domain, its missing parts supplied by reference TRBV5-1 and TRBJ2-2, is KAGVTQTPRYLIKTRGQQVTLSCSPISGHRSVSWYQQTPGQGLQFLFEYFSETQRNKGNFPGRFSGRQFSNSRSEMNVSTLELGDSALYLCASSLEEIGQGAGELFFGEGSRLTVL.

The rearrangement uses TRBV27 and TRBJ2-7; 12 nucleotides align to TRBD2. Per the germline V gene, CDR1 is MNHEY and CDR2 is SMNVEV (reference sequence). The CDR3 spans 16 residues. The J segment lost 3 bases and the V segment lost 3 bases, leaving 6 bases of the junction unmatched. CDR3 in DNA: TGTGCCAGCAGTTTTAAGACTAGCGGGGGCCTCTACGAGCAGTACTTC. The encoded protein is CASSFKTSGGLYEQYF.

The chain combines TRBV14 with TRBJ2-6; D is unclear. Germline CDR1 is SGHDN and CDR2 is FVKESK. With 6 bases removed from V and 0 bases from J, the gap between germline ends came to 6 bases. This CDR3 is built from 14 residues. CDR3 in amino acids: CASSLSSGANVLTF. The CDR3, as DNA: TGTGCCAGCAGTCTTTCCTCTGGGGCCAACGTCCTGACTTTC.

The chain employs TRBV12-5 and TRBJ2-7; TRBD2 might be the D (5 bases). Trimming removed 6 bases from V and 3 bases from J, with 18 bases in between. The CDR3 has 15 amino acids. The germline CDR1 and CDR2 sequences are LGHNT and FRNRAP. The CDR3, as DNA: TGTGCTAGTGGCTCGATCGGGGATAAACTCTACGAGCAGTACTTC. Its translation is CASGSIGDKLYEQYF.

V and J are TRBV5-4 and TRBJ1-1; the D is unclear. V was clipped by 5 bases and J by 6 bases, with 17 bases between them. This CDR3 is 14 amino acids long. Germline V gene data show CDR1 as SGHNT and CDR2 as YYREEE (reference sequence). The DNA for the CDR3 is TGTGCCAGCAGAAATTACCTTTTGGGCGCTGAAGCTTTCTTT. Its protein product is CASRNYLLGAEAFF. Together with reference TRBV5-4 and TRBJ1-1, the CDR3 gives the full variable domain: ETGVTQSPTHLIKTRGQQVTLRCSSQSGHNTVSWYQQALGQGPQFIFQYYREEENGRGNFPPRFSGLQFPNYSSELNVNALELDDSALYLCASRNYLLGAEAFFGQGTRLTVV.

The chain has TRBV18 and TRBJ2-1; 8 bases are shared with TRBD1. Germline V lookup: CDR1 KGHSH, CDR2 LQKENI. This CDR3 contains 14 residues. Germline trimming cut 2 bases from V and 5 bases from J; bases unmatched to any gene: 2. For the CDR3, the DNA is TGTGCCAGCTCACCAAGGACAGGGAACAATGAGCAGTTCTTC. It encodes CASSPRTGNNEQFF.

This clone was counted a few times. CDR3 sequence (DNA): TGTGCCAGCAGTCCCCGGGATGAAGCTTTCTTT. Translation: CASSPRDEAFF. The rearrangement links TRBV2 to TRBJ1-1; no firm D call. Germline values: CDR1 SNHLY, CDR2 FYNNEI. This CDR3 spans 11 amino acids. Trimming removed 5 bases at V and 7 bases at J, with 8 bases between.

The rearrangement joins TRBV28 to TRBJ1-5; TRBD1 might be the D (5 bases). CDR1 and CDR2 from the germline V gene are MDHEN and SYDVKM. The CDR3 sequence is 16 residues long. With 3 bases removed from V and 3 bases from J, the gap between germline ends came to 15 bases. The CDR3 is CASSFLVGTPNQPQHF. CDR3 DNA: TGTGCCAGCAGTTTCCTTGTAGGGACTCCCAATCAGCCCCAGCATTTT.

This sequence joins TRBV5-5 and TRBJ1-1, with 7 bases fitting TRBD1. In germline, CDR1 is SGHKS, CDR2 YYEKEE (reference sequence). V lost 4 bases, J lost 1 base, and 4 bases stayed unmatched. The CDR3 is 14 residues long. CDR3 nucleotides: TGTGCCAGCAGCACAGGGGTTACGAACACTGAAGCTTTCTTT. Its translation: CASSTGVTNTEAFF.

The sample holds a few counts of this clone. The chain couples TRBV15 to TRBJ2-1, with D tentatively TRBD1 (5 bases). Trimming cost V 5 bases and J 7 bases, with 21 bases left between them. CDR3 length equals 16 residues. CDR1 and CDR2 from the germline V gene are LNHNV and YYDKDF (reference sequence). The CDR3 loop reads CATSVLDRQRTNEQFF. The CDR3 bases are TGTGCCACCAGCGTCTTAGACAGACAAAGGACAAATGAGCAGTTCTTC. Supplemented by reference TRBV15 and TRBJ2-1, the full variable domain reads DAMVIQNPRYQVTQFGKPVTLSCSQTLNHNVMYWYQQKSSQAPKLLFHYYDKDFNNEADTPDNFQSRRPNTSFCFLDIRSPGLGDTAMYLCATSVLDRQRTNEQFFGPGTRLTVL.

The rearrangement uses TRBV30 and TRBJ2-7; TRBD1 is a possible D gene (6 bases). This CDR3 contains 12 residues. Per germline, CDR1 GTSNPN and CDR2 SVGIG (reference sequence). V dropped 4 bases and J dropped 2 bases, with 9 bases sitting between them. The CDR3: CAWNYRAYEQYF. In nucleotides, the CDR3 is TGTGCCTGGAATTACAGGGCCTACGAGCAGTACTTC.

The chain combines TRBV18 with TRBJ1-6; perhaps TRBD1 as D (5 bases). With 5 bases removed from V and 7 bases from J, the gap between germline ends came to 12 bases. The CDR3 covers 14 residues. CDR1 KGHSH and CDR2 LQKENI come from the germline V gene. Here the CDR3 reads CASSSGVGNSPLHF. CDR3 sequence (DNA): TGTGCCAGCTCATCGGGGGTCGGAAATTCACCCCTCCACTTT.